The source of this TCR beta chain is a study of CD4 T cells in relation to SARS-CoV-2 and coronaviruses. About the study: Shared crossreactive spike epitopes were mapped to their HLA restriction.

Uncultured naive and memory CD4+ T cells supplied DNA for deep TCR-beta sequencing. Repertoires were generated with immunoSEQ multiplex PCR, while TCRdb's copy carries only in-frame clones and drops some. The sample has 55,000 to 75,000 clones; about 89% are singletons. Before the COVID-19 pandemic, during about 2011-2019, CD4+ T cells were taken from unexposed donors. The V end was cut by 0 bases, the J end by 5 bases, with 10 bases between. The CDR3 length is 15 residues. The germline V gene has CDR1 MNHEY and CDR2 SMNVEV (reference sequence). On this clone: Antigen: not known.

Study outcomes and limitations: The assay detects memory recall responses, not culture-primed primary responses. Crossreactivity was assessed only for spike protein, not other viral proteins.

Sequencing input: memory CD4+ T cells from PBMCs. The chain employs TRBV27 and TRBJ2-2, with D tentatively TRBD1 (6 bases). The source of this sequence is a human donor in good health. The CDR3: CASSLSSRGTGELFF. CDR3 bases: TGTGCCAGCAGTTTATCGAGCAGGGGAACCGGGGAGCTGTTTTTT.